This is a list of T cell receptor beta chains from one sample in a study of cytomegalovirus exposure and HLA in healthy donors. The assay was immunoSEQ multiplex PCR, and TCRdb's table has in-frame clones only and misses some. The sample lists 110,000 to 150,000 clones, roughly four fifths seen once, with around 4.1% in the top ten. Sequenced: PBMCs. Every receptor here comes from a man in his forties in good health and CMV-seropositive. Each CDR3 is given with its conserved first and last residue. A D gene is named only where the DNA matches it firmly. Clone sizes are given selectively: once, few, many, or a class where the clone is expanded.

J gene | D gene | clone size | V gene | CDR3 DNA | CDR3 protein
TRBJ1-3 | TRBD1 | . | TRBV6-1 | TGTGCCAGCAGTGAAATACAGGGGGCGGGTGGAAACACCATATATTTT | CASSEIQGAGGNTIYF
TRBJ2-3 | TRBD2 | . | TRBV7-9 | TGTGCCAGCAGCCCTAGCGGGAGCACAGATACGCAGTATTTT | CASSPSGSTDTQYF
TRBJ2-5 | TRBD1 | . | TRBV7-2 | TGTGCCAGCAGCTCCGGACAGGGAGGGACCCAGTACTTC | CASSSGQGGTQYF
TRBJ1-1 | . | . | TRBV30 | TGTGCCTGGGACCGGGGGAGTACTGAAGCTTTCTTT | CAWDRGSTEAFF
TRBJ2-7 | TRBD1 | . | TRBV10-3 | TGTGCCAGCCGGGACAGGGCGAGCTACGAGCAGTACTTC | CASRDRASYEQYF
TRBJ2-7 | TRBD1 | . | TRBV15 | TGTGCCACCAGCAGCGACAGGGGAGGCTACGAGCAGTACTTC | CATSSDRGGYEQYF
TRBJ1-4 | TRBD1 | . | TRBV5-1 | TGCGCCAGCAGCGCGACAGGGCGCCATGAAAAACTGTTTTTT | CASSATGRHEKLFF
TRBJ1-1 | TRBD1 | . | TRBV13 | TGTGCCAGCAGCTTAGGCAGGGGGCGTCCGAACACTGAAGCTTTCTTT | CASSLGRGRPNTEAFF
TRBJ1-6 | . | . | TRBV30 | TGTGCCTGGAGTGTTCTGCAGGGCTATAATTCACCCCTCCACTTT | CAWSVLQGYNSPLHF
TRBJ1-5 | . | . | TRBV19 | TGTGCCAGCAACCCCGGTGGGGGGAAACAGCCCCAGCATTTT | CASNPGGGKQPQHF
TRBJ2-3 | TRBD2 | . | TRBV6-1 | TGTGCCAGCAGTGAAAGGAGCGGGAGGGCCGTAAATACGCAGTATTTT | CASSERSGRAVNTQYF
TRBJ1-1 | TRBD1 | . | TRBV4-1 | TGCGCCAGCAGCCAAGAAGGGCAGGGGGCGTTGGCTACTGAAGCTTTCTTT | CASSQEGQGALATEAFF
TRBJ2-7 | TRBD1 | . | TRBV28 | TGTGCCAGCAGTTTATTTCAAGCAGGGGGCTACGAGCAGTACTTC | CASSLFQAGGYEQYF
TRBJ2-2 | . | . | TRBV9 | TGTGCCAGCAGCGTAGCCCCAGGGGACACCGGGGAGCTGTTTTTT | CASSVAPGDTGELFF
TRBJ1-2 | . | . | TRBV4-2 | TGTGCCAGCAGGCGGGATAACTATGGCTACACCTTC | CASRRDNYGYTF
TRBJ1-2 | . | . | TRBV27 | TGTGCCAGCAGCCTACAGGGAGGGTATGGCTACACCTTC | CASSLQGGYGYTF
TRBJ2-1 | TRBD1 | . | TRBV4-1 | TGCGCCAGCAGCCTGGACAGGGCGTACAATGAGCAGTTCTTC | CASSLDRAYNEQFF
TRBJ2-1 | TRBD2 | . | TRBV11-2 | TGTGCCAGCAGATCCGCGGGGGTCGATGAGCAGTTCTTC | CASRSAGVDEQFF
TRBJ1-1 | . | . | TRBV5-4 | TGTGCCAGCAGCTTGGCTGGGGGCTTAAGTACTGAAGCTTTCTTT | CASSLAGGLSTEAFF
TRBJ2-4 | TRBD2 | . | TRBV9 | TGTGCCAGCAGTGTTGGACTAGCGGGAGCCAAAAACATTCAGTACTTC | CASSVGLAGAKNIQYF
TRBJ2-1 | . | . | TRBV14 | TGTGCCAGCAGCCCCCGTGGGGGACTCAACAATGAGCAGTTCTTC | CASSPRGGLNNEQFF
TRBJ1-1 | . | . | TRBV29-1 | TGCAGCGCTTTGCCAGGGGCGAACACTGAAGCTTTCTTT | CSALPGANTEAFF
TRBJ2-7 | TRBD2 | . | TRBV19 | TGTGCCAGTAGGCCTACTAGCGGGGGCTCCTACGAGCAGTACTTC | CASRPTSGGSYEQYF
TRBJ1-2 | . | . | TRBV4-3 | TGCGCCAGCAGCCAAGAGGCCACCAACCCTTATGGCTACACCTTC | CASSQEATNPYGYTF
TRBJ2-7 | TRBD1 | . | TRBV13 | TGTGCCAGCAGCTCGGGACAGGGGCCTTCCTACGAGCAGTACTTC | CASSSGQGPSYEQYF
TRBJ2-7 | TRBD2 | . | TRBV2 | TGTGCCAGCAGTCGGGAGGGATCGGCTTCCTACGAGCAGTACTTC | CASSREGSASYEQYF
TRBJ2-7 | TRBD2 | . | TRBV5-1 | TGCGCCAGCAGCGCAATCCTGATATTAGCGGGAGGTCCCTCCTACGAGCAGTACTTC | CASSAILILAGGPSYEQYF
TRBJ1-1 | . | . | TRBV15 | TGTGCCACCAGCAGAGAGCGAGGGAGCGCTGAAGCTTTCTTT | CATSRERGSAEAFF
TRBJ2-7 | . | medium-sized | TRBV25-1 | TGTGCCAGCAGACCGGCGGGGAGCTCCTACGAGCAGTACTTC | CASRPAGSSYEQYF
TRBJ1-1 | TRBD1 | . | TRBV19 | TGTGCCAGTAGTTTCTCCAGGGGGCTCCCCACTGAAGCTTTCTTT | CASSFSRGLPTEAFF
TRBJ1-5 | . | . | TRBV6-1 | TGTGCCAGCAGTGAAGGCTATAGCAATCAGCCCCAGCATTTT | CASSEGYSNQPQHF
TRBJ2-2 | . | . | TRBV7-2 | TGTGCCAGCAGCTTAGTGTCTGCGACCGGGGAGCTGTTTTTT | CASSLVSATGELFF
TRBJ1-1 | . | . | TRBV7-6 | TGTGCCAGCAGCTACTTAGTGAACACTGAAGCTTTCTTT | CASSYLVNTEAFF
TRBJ1-3 | TRBD1 | . | TRBV6-5 | TGTGCCAGCAAGGGACAGGCGAGCTCTGGAAACACCATATATTTT | CASKGQASSGNTIYF
TRBJ2-4 | . | . | TRBV5-6 | TGTGCCAGCAGCTTCGGACACCCAAACATTCAGTACTTC | CASSFGHPNIQYF
TRBJ2-1 | TRBD2 | . | TRBV19 | TGTGCCAGTAGTTTAAGTAGCGGGGGGGGCTACAATGAGCAGTTCTTC | CASSLSSGGGYNEQFF
TRBJ2-1 | . | once | TRBV5-6 | TGTGCCAGCAGCCCTGGGTTAGCGGTCTTGTTCTTC | CASSPGLAVLFF